These 23 T cell receptor beta chains originate from one sample sequenced in a study of regulatory T cells in long-lasting Graves disease. Time point here: persistent/refractory GD, antithyroid drugs over 5 years with positive TRAb. Extracted PBMC RNA gave rise to the TCR library. Through Arm-PCR of CDR3 regions and iRepertoire HTBI primers, TCR beta libraries were built. TCRdb re-called the multiplex PCR reads through MiXCR, storing one row per CDR3 protein. This table holds around 430,000 distinct CDR3 sequences, approximately 23% found once. Sequences were derived from peripheral blood mononuclear cells (PBMCs), sampled when the disease was refractory, from a patient treated with antithyroid drugs. These receptors all come from a female donor with Graves disease.

This chain connects TRBV7-9 to TRBJ1-1; the D gene is possibly TRBD1 (6 bases). Trimming removed 1 base from V and 4 bases from J, with 19 bases in between. The CDR3 contains 17 residues. From germline, CDR1 is SEHNR and CDR2 FQNEAQ (reference sequence). CDR3 loop: CASSLVELLDSTTEAFF. CDR3 nucleotides: TGTGCCAGCAGCTTAGTTGAACTTCTGGACAGCACCACTGAAGCTTTCTTT.

The sample holds many counts of this clonotype. This chain connects TRBV19 to TRBJ1-2; possibly TRBD1 for D (6 bases). This CDR3 region has 14 residues. V lost 5 bases and J 5 bases, leaving 15 bases between the germline ends. Looked up from germline, CDR1 is LNHDA and CDR2 is SQIVND (reference sequence). As DNA, the CDR3 is TGTGCCAGTAGTCGCGATCAGGGGATATATGGCTACACCTTC. Its protein is CASSRDQGIYGYTF.

This clonotype was seen repeatedly, ten times or more. The J gene is TRBJ1-1, the V gene TRBV28; D gene ambiguous. V was trimmed by 6 bases and J by 2 bases, leaving 13 bases between them. Germline V CDR1 and CDR2: MDHEN, SYDVKM. The CDR3 has 14 amino acids. CDR3 nucleotides: TGTGCCAGCAGCCCCGTCGGGAGTAACACTGAAGCTTTCTTT. Its translation: CASSPVGSNTEAFF.

Comments on this clonotype: A single base separates this from a much larger clone, so it may be a read error. The chain recombines TRBV12-3 or TRBV12-4 with TRBJ1-1; D remains unclear. Trimming took 2 bases from V and 10 from J, leaving 8 bases between them. This CDR3 has 11 residues. The CDR3 here is CASSLQSAAFF. CDR3 bases: TGTGCCAGCAGTTTACAGAGTGCAGCTTTCTTT.

The chain joins TRBV18 to TRBJ2-7; 9 bases are a match to TRBD1. Germline lookup yields CDR1 KGHSH and CDR2 LQKENI. This CDR3 region has 16 residues. With V trimmed by 1 base and J by 6 bases, 10 bases remained unmatched. CDR3 in DNA: TGTGCCAGCTCACCACGATGGGGACAGGGAACGACCGAGCAGTACTTC. This codes for CASSPRWGQGTTEQYF.

The genes are TRBV20-1 and TRBJ2-2, with a possible D match to TRBD2 (5 bases). This CDR3 is built from 12 residues. Trimming shortened V by 6 bases and J by 7 bases, and 12 bases separated the two germline ends. The germline gives CDR1 DFQATT, CDR2 SNEGSKA (reference sequence). The CDR3 nucleotides are TGCAGTGCCGCGGCGGCGGGCGGGGAGCTGTTTTTT. Its protein is CSAAAAGGELFF.

Only a few counts were recorded for this clonotype. The chain joins TRBV7-9 to TRBJ2-7, with D unclear. V lost 5 bases and J 7 bases, leaving 12 bases between the germline ends. The CDR3 loop spans 12 amino acids. Germline CDR1 and CDR2: SEHNR and FQNEAQ (reference sequence). The CDR3 is CASSVSRWEQYF. The CDR3 coding sequence is TGTGCCAGCAGCGTGTCGAGGTGGGAGCAGTACTTC. The whole variable domain, remainder taken from reference TRBV7-9 and TRBJ2-7, is DTGVSQNPRHKITKRGQNVTFRCDPISEHNRLYWYRQTLGQGPEFLTYFQNEAQLEKSRLLSDRFSAERPKGSFSTLEIQRTEQGDSAMYLCASSVSRWEQYFGPGTRLTVT.

The V call is TRBV3-1, the J call TRBJ2-2; 9 bases map to TRBD1. Germline V gene data show CDR1 as LGHDT and CDR2 as YNNKEL (reference sequence). V was pared by 6 bases and J by 5 bases, with 10 bases of the junction left unmatched. CDR3 length: 16 residues. The CDR3, as DNA: TGTGCCAGCAGACAGCCCGGGACAGGGCGGACCGGGGAGCTGTTTTTT. It is translated as CASRQPGTGRTGELFF.

This clonotype was detected ten times or more. This chain links TRBV28 with TRBJ1-2, with a tentative D call TRBD1 (5 bases). Trimming removed 6 bases from V and 4 bases from J, with 36 bases in between. This CDR3 has 21 residues. CDR1 is MDHEN, CDR2 SYDVKM, per germline. Here the CDR3 DNA reads TGTGCCAGCAGCCCCGGGGACTTCTATTTGGGGCCTCGCACTTTGAGCTATGGCTACACCTTC. As protein: CASSPGDFYLGPRTLSYGYTF.

This clonotype was counted only a few times. The J gene is TRBJ1-2, the V gene TRBV12-3 or TRBV12-4; D gene uncertain. V shed 5 bases and J shed 8 bases, with 18 bases lying between them. CDR3 length equals 14 residues. The CDR3 here is CASSPPPDARGYTF. The DNA for the CDR3 is TGTGCCAGCAGTCCCCCCCCCGATGCAAGGGGCTACACCTTC.

This clonotype was seen at least ten times. V usage is TRBV2 and J usage is TRBJ2-2, with 8 nucleotides matching TRBD1. CDR3 length: 14 residues. The germline gives CDR1 SNHLY, CDR2 FYNNEI. After removal of 6 bases from V and 4 bases from J, the junction contained 4 bases not matched to a gene. The CDR3 reads CASSRGQVTGELFF. Here the CDR3 DNA reads TGTGCCAGCAGCCGGGGACAGGTCACCGGGGAGCTGTTTTTT. The full variable domain, completed using reference TRBV2 and TRBJ2-2, is EPEVTQTPSHQVTQMGQEVILRCVPISNHLYFYWYRQILGQKVEFLVSFYNNEISEKSEIFDDQFSVERPDGSNFTLKIRSTKLEDSAMYFCASSRGQVTGELFFGEGSRLTVL.

V usage is TRBV14 and J usage is TRBJ1-2; a possible D gene is TRBD1 (5 bases). V was shortened by 5 bases and J by 3 bases, with 13 bases between the two germline ends. The CDR3 has 14 amino acids. Germline V lookup: CDR1 SGHDN, CDR2 FVKESK. CDR3 amino acids: CASSRAGGHYGYTF. As DNA, the CDR3 is TGTGCCAGCAGCAGGGCCGGGGGACACTATGGCTACACCTTC.

This clonotype appeared many times. The rearrangement joins TRBV28 to TRBJ1-2, with 9 bases lining up with TRBD1. Germline CDR1 and CDR2: MDHEN and SYDVKM. With 8 bases clipped from V and 4 bases from J, the junction kept 8 bases outside the gene matches. The CDR3 spans 14 residues. The CDR3 DNA follows: TGTGCCAGCTGGAGGACAGGGGATCTCTATGGCTACACCTTC. Residues: CASWRTGDLYGYTF.

This clonotype was seen many times. The rearrangement links TRBV19 to TRBJ1-2; D is unclear. The V end was cut by 9 bases, the J end by 5 bases, with 22 bases between. The CDR3 runs 15 residues. Germline V gene data show CDR1 as LNHDA and CDR2 as SQIVND (reference sequence). The CDR3 region is CARPIATGRCYGYTF. The DNA of the CDR3 is TGTGCCAGGCCGATTGCAACCGGTCGATGTTATGGCTACACCTTC.

The table lists this clonotype with many counts. The CDR3 DNA sequence: TGTGCCAGCAGTCTCGGGAGGGGGTCTGGCTACACCTTC. Translating gives CASSLGRGSGYTF. V usage is TRBV28 and J usage is TRBJ1-2; TRBD1 might be the D (6 bases). The CDR3 sequence is 13 residues long. Germline CDR1 and CDR2: MDHEN and SYDVKM. The ends were cut back, 5 bases at V and 7 bases at J, with 14 bases in the middle.

This chain links TRBV11-2 with TRBJ2-7, with 10 nucleotides matching TRBD1. This CDR3 contains 16 residues. Per germline, CDR1 SGHAT and CDR2 FQNNGV. With 11 bases clipped from V and 4 bases from J, the junction kept 17 bases outside the gene matches. The CDR3 spells CACRTWFRTGGYEQYF. In DNA form, the CDR3 reads TGTGCCTGCCGAACCTGGTTTAGGACAGGGGGTTACGAGCAGTACTTC.

V gene TRBV3-1 combines with J gene TRBJ1-1; TRBD1 might be the D (5 bases). Germline CDR1 and CDR2: LGHDT and YNNKEL (reference sequence). CDR3 length: 15 amino acids. Trimming cost V 0 bases and J 11 bases, with 19 bases left between them. This CDR3 reads CASSQDDGQDVPAFF. The CDR3 bases are TGTGCCAGCAGCCAAGATGATGGACAAGACGTTCCGGCTTTCTTT.

This clonotype was counted ten times or more. The V gene is TRBV29-1, the J gene TRBJ2-7; weak D call: TRBD2 (5 bases). Deletions cut 2 bases from V and 0 bases from J, with 8 bases between. The CDR3 length is 13 residues. Germline V lookup: CDR1 SQVTM, CDR2 ANQGSEA. The DNA for the CDR3 is TGCAGCGTTGAAAGGGAGAGCTCCTACGAGCAGTACTTC. Its protein product is CSVERESSYEQYF.

With respect to this clonotype: At one end the junction does not follow the germline gene, possibly because of a read error. V is TRBV7-9 and J is TRBJ1-2; unclear D gene. The CDR3 totals 13 residues. In germline, CDR1 is SEHNR, CDR2 FQNEAQ (reference sequence). As DNA, the CDR3 is TGCGCCAGCAGCCAAAGTCCCCGGTATGGCTACACCTTC. Its protein is CASSQSPRYGYTF.

This clonotype occurred many times. This sequence joins TRBV7-9 and TRBJ1-2; D perhaps matches TRBD1 (5 bases). The CDR3 sequence is 12 residues long. Looked up from germline, CDR1 is SEHNR and CDR2 is FQNEAQ (reference sequence). V was clipped by 8 bases and J by 4 bases, with 11 bases between them. The CDR3 reads CASGGEGYGYTF. Here the CDR3 DNA reads TGTGCCAGCGGGGGTGAGGGCTATGGCTACACCTTC.

A few counts support this clonotype. The chain uses TRBV5-1 and TRBJ1-5; no firm D call. Trimming took off 4 bases at V and 0 bases at J, with 5 bases between the two ends. The germline V gene has CDR1 SGHRS and CDR2 YFSETQ. This CDR3 has 13 residues. Here the CDR3 reads CASSANSNQPQHF. CDR3 sequence (DNA): TGCGCCAGCAGCGCCAATAGCAATCAGCCCCAGCATTTT.

Turning to this clonotype: A much larger clone sits a single nucleotide away, making a read error possible. Since no conserved phenylalanine or tryptophan closes the CDR3, a read error is the likely cause. This chain connects TRBV6-2 or TRBV6-3 to TRBJ1-5; D remains unclear. This CDR3 region has 19 residues. Between the trimmed V and J ends, which lost 5 bases and 1 base, there was a span of 24 bases. The germline V gene has CDR1 MNHEY and CDR2 SVGEGT. CDR3 protein: CASSETPLMDIGSNQPQHS. In nucleotides, the CDR3 is TGTGCCAGCAGTGAAACTCCCCTAATGGATATAGGGAGCAATCAGCCCCAGCATTCT.

Many counts were recorded for this clonotype. V and J are TRBV7-3 and TRBJ1-2, with D possibly being TRBD1 (5 bases). Trimming removed 5 bases from V and 8 bases from J, with 18 bases in between. Germline CDR1 is SGHTA and CDR2 is FQGTGA. The CDR3 extends over 14 amino acids. The CDR3 loop reads CASSTLDMEEGYTF. CDR3 DNA: TGTGCCAGCAGCACCTTGGACATGGAGGAGGGCTACACCTTC.